This TCR beta chain was sequenced during a study of cytomegalovirus exposure and HLA in healthy donors. Study-wide results and caveats: The classifier reportedly diagnosed cytomegalovirus status with high specificity and sensitivity. In a later analysis, approximately 15,000 TCR beta sequences were associated with HLA alleles at 0.05 false discovery rate.

Comments on this clone: The antigen is not known.

The PCR made use of 60 Vbeta and 13 Jbeta primers. Clones were sequenced by immunoSEQ multiplex PCR, and TCRdb holds only the in-frame ones, with some missing. The repertoire holds approximately 140,000 clones, with roughly 79% as singletons. The CDR3 is made up of 12 amino acids. Trimming removed 6 bases at V and 4 bases at J, with 9 bases between. The V and J genes are TRBV23-1 and TRBJ1-2; D remains unclear. TRBV23-1 is classed as an ORF, of uncertain function. Sequencing was done on a sample of PBMCs. The sequence derives from a woman aged 18 to 35 in good health and CMV-seronegative. The CDR3 DNA is TGCGCCAGCAGACGGGTGGGCTATGGCTACACCTTC. This gives the protein CASRRVGYGYTF.